This is a list of T cell receptor beta chains from one sample in a study of CD8 T cells in Susac syndrome. TCRdb re-called the immunoSEQ multiplex PCR reads through MiXCR, storing one row per CDR3 protein. This sample has a few hundred thousand distinct CDR3 sequences; roughly 90% occur once, and the top ten carry less than 0.15%. Sample: CD8+ T cells from PBMCs. The receptors derive from a human donor with multiple sclerosis. CDR3s include the opening cysteine and the closing phenylalanine or tryptophan. A D gene is named only where the DNA matches it firmly. Clone size is given for some rows only: seen once, a few or many times, or a class if the clone is expanded.

v_call: TRBV7-9; clone_size: .; d_call: .; j_call: TRBJ1-6; cdr3_aa: CASSLAGNNSPLHF; cdr3_nt: TGTGCCAGCAGCTTAGCCGGGAATAATTCACCCCTCCACTTT
v_call: TRBV7-7; clone_size: .; d_call: .; j_call: TRBJ2-7; cdr3_aa: CASSPSPLREQYF; cdr3_nt: TGTGCTAGCAGCCCATCCCCTCTGCGGGAGCAGTACTTC
v_call: TRBV4-1; clone_size: .; d_call: .; j_call: TRBJ2-3; cdr3_aa: CASSQGQFFPPSTDTQYF; cdr3_nt: TGCGCCAGCAGCCAAGGACAGTTTTTCCCCCCTAGCACAGATACGCAGTATTTT
v_call: TRBV6-2/TRBV6-3; clone_size: .; d_call: .; j_call: TRBJ2-7; cdr3_aa: CASSSGDNGAYEQYF; cdr3_nt: TGTGCCAGCAGCTCGGGGGACAATGGGGCCTACGAGCAGTACTTC
v_call: TRBV13; clone_size: .; d_call: TRBD1; j_call: TRBJ1-4; cdr3_aa: CASSLGQGNEKLFF; cdr3_nt: TGTGCCAGCAGCTTAGGACAGGGGAATGAAAAACTGTTTTTT
v_call: TRBV9; clone_size: .; d_call: .; j_call: TRBJ1-1; cdr3_aa: CASSPPGEGSAFF; cdr3_nt: TGTGCCAGCAGCCCCCCGGGGGAGGGTTCAGCTTTCTTT
v_call: TRBV29-1; clone_size: .; d_call: .; j_call: TRBJ2-7; cdr3_aa: CSVEGGASGYYEQYF; cdr3_nt: TGCAGCGTTGAAGGGGGGGCTAGCGGCTACTACGAGCAGTACTTC
v_call: TRBV29-1; clone_size: .; d_call: .; j_call: TRBJ2-3; cdr3_aa: CSVELEGAKVTQYF; cdr3_nt: TGCAGCGTTGAACTGGAGGGGGCGAAAGTTACGCAGTATTTT
v_call: TRBV2; clone_size: few; d_call: TRBD2; j_call: TRBJ2-7; cdr3_aa: CASSDFWREATYEQYF; cdr3_nt: TGTGCCAGCAGTGATTTTTGGCGGGAGGCCACCTACGAGCAGTACTTC
v_call: TRBV13; clone_size: .; d_call: .; j_call: TRBJ2-1; cdr3_aa: CASSFPTGTAYNEQFF; cdr3_nt: TGTGCCAGCAGCTTCCCCACAGGGACGGCCTACAATGAGCAGTTCTTC
v_call: TRBV13; clone_size: few; d_call: TRBD2; j_call: TRBJ2-7; cdr3_aa: CASSPGGEDEQYF; cdr3_nt: TGTGCCAGCAGTCCGGGGGGAGAAGACGAGCAGTACTTC
v_call: TRBV5-1; clone_size: once; d_call: .; j_call: TRBJ1-4; cdr3_aa: CASSLVAGALEKLFF; cdr3_nt: TGCGCCAGCAGCTTGGTGGCAGGGGCCCTTGAAAAACTGTTTTTT
v_call: TRBV2; clone_size: .; d_call: .; j_call: TRBJ2-3; cdr3_aa: CASSESSIDTQYF; cdr3_nt: TGTGCCAGCAGTGAATCTAGCATAGATACGCAGTATTTT
v_call: TRBV27; clone_size: .; d_call: .; j_call: TRBJ2-7; cdr3_aa: CASSFVGGRGTYEQYF; cdr3_nt: TGTGCCAGCAGTTTCGTTGGTGGGAGGGGGACCTACGAGCAGTACTTC
v_call: TRBV4-3; clone_size: .; d_call: .; j_call: TRBJ2-1; cdr3_aa: CASSQEYENEQFF; cdr3_nt: TGCGCCAGCAGCCAAGAGTACGAGAATGAGCAGTTCTTC
v_call: TRBV6-6; clone_size: .; d_call: .; j_call: TRBJ2-1; cdr3_aa: CASSYVDNEQFF; cdr3_nt: TGTGCCAGCAGTTACGTAGACAATGAGCAGTTCTTC
v_call: TRBV5-1; clone_size: .; d_call: .; j_call: TRBJ2-5; cdr3_aa: CASSFGTRSFQETQYF; cdr3_nt: TGCGCCAGCAGCTTCGGGACAAGGTCTTTCCAAGAGACCCAGTACTTC
v_call: TRBV27; clone_size: .; d_call: TRBD1; j_call: TRBJ1-3; cdr3_aa: CASRTDRAGNTIYF; cdr3_nt: TGTGCCAGCAGAACGGACAGGGCGGGAAACACCATATATTTT
v_call: TRBV6-5; clone_size: .; d_call: .; j_call: TRBJ2-7; cdr3_aa: CASSYGGTVPYEQYF; cdr3_nt: TGTGCCAGCAGTTACGGGGGGACCGTTCCCTACGAGCAGTACTTC
v_call: TRBV7-3; clone_size: .; d_call: TRBD2; j_call: TRBJ2-3; cdr3_aa: CASSWTSGSTDTQYF; cdr3_nt: TGTGCCAGCAGCTGGACTAGCGGGAGCACAGATACGCAGTATTTT
v_call: TRBV27; clone_size: once; d_call: .; j_call: TRBJ1-5; cdr3_aa: CVSSFVGNQPQHF; cdr3_nt: TGTGTCAGCAGTTTTGTTGGCAATCAGCCCCAGCATTTT
v_call: TRBV9; clone_size: few; d_call: .; j_call: TRBJ1-2; cdr3_aa: CASSVGGNYGYTF; cdr3_nt: TGTGCCAGCAGCGTAGGGGGCAACTATGGCTACACCTTC
v_call: TRBV20-1; clone_size: .; d_call: .; j_call: TRBJ2-7; cdr3_aa: CSARAGRVGEQYF; cdr3_nt: TGCAGTGCTAGAGCAGGGCGGGTCGGAGAGCAGTACTTC
v_call: TRBV7-9; clone_size: .; d_call: TRBD1; j_call: TRBJ1-2; cdr3_aa: CASSTQGEGGYTF; cdr3_nt: TGTGCCAGCAGCACTCAGGGGGAAGGAGGCTACACCTTC
v_call: TRBV7-3; clone_size: few; d_call: .; j_call: TRBJ2-1; cdr3_aa: CASSLTGGSYNEQFF; cdr3_nt: TGTGCCAGCAGCTTAACGGGGGGCTCCTACAATGAGCAGTTCTTC
v_call: TRBV6-5; clone_size: few; d_call: .; j_call: TRBJ2-7; cdr3_aa: CASSYVAGDEQYF; cdr3_nt: TGTGCCAGCAGTTACGTCGCAGGCGACGAGCAGTACTTC
v_call: TRBV2; clone_size: .; d_call: .; j_call: TRBJ1-1; cdr3_aa: CASGAFGAMNTEAFF; cdr3_nt: TGTGCCAGCGGGGCCTTTGGGGCCATGAACACTGAAGCTTTCTTT
v_call: TRBV12-3/TRBV12-4; clone_size: .; d_call: TRBD2; j_call: TRBJ2-7; cdr3_aa: CASRDSGTSDYEQYF; cdr3_nt: TGTGCCAGCAGGGACTCGGGGACTAGCGACTACGAGCAGTACTTC
v_call: TRBV12-5; clone_size: once; d_call: .; j_call: TRBJ1-2; cdr3_aa: CASGSGRGSIYGYTF; cdr3_nt: TGTGCTAGTGGTTCGGGAAGGGGTTCTATCTATGGCTACACCTTC
v_call: TRBV24-1; clone_size: .; d_call: .; j_call: TRBJ1-1; cdr3_aa: CATSVGSEAFF; cdr3_nt: TGTGCCACCAGTGTTGGGTCTGAAGCTTTCTTT
v_call: TRBV5-6; clone_size: .; d_call: TRBD2; j_call: TRBJ2-7; cdr3_aa: CASSLASDVGLLAGGEQYF; cdr3_nt: TGTGCCAGCAGCTTGGCCAGCGATGTCGGTCTACTAGCGGGAGGCGAGCAGTACTTC
v_call: TRBV30; clone_size: .; d_call: .; j_call: TRBJ1-1; cdr3_aa: CAWSVGLSANTEAFF; cdr3_nt: TGTGCCTGGAGTGTAGGGTTGAGTGCGAACACTGAAGCTTTCTTT
v_call: TRBV6-2/TRBV6-3; clone_size: .; d_call: .; j_call: TRBJ2-1; cdr3_aa: CASSYPLPAVSYNEQFF; cdr3_nt: TGTGCCAGCAGTTACCCGCTGCCAGCGGTGTCCTACAATGAGCAGTTCTTC
v_call: TRBV13; clone_size: .; d_call: TRBD2; j_call: TRBJ2-1; cdr3_aa: CASSLLAGGTYNEQFF; cdr3_nt: TGTGCCAGCAGCCTCCTAGCGGGGGGTACCTACAATGAGCAGTTCTTC
v_call: TRBV7-2; clone_size: .; d_call: .; j_call: TRBJ2-4; cdr3_aa: CASSGKRTSQYF; cdr3_nt: TGTGCCAGCAGCGGGAAGAGGACGAGCCAGTACTTC
v_call: TRBV6-6; clone_size: .; d_call: TRBD1; j_call: TRBJ2-3; cdr3_aa: CASSPPDRLGTDTQYF; cdr3_nt: TGTGCCAGCAGTCCTCCGGACAGGTTGGGCACAGATACGCAGTATTTT
v_call: TRBV27; clone_size: .; d_call: .; j_call: TRBJ2-7; cdr3_aa: CASSQSGAEQYF; cdr3_nt: TGTGCCAGCAGTCAATCAGGGGCCGAGCAGTACTTC
v_call: TRBV7-8; clone_size: .; d_call: TRBD1; j_call: TRBJ2-5; cdr3_aa: CASSTDREQETQYF; cdr3_nt: TGTGCCAGCAGCACGGACAGGGAGCAAGAGACCCAGTACTTC
v_call: TRBV2; clone_size: .; d_call: TRBD2; j_call: TRBJ2-5; cdr3_aa: CASFSGGGETQYF; cdr3_nt: TGTGCCAGCTTTAGCGGGGGCGGCGAGACCCAGTACTTC
v_call: TRBV5-6; clone_size: .; d_call: .; j_call: TRBJ2-1; cdr3_aa: CASSFWVGRDNEQFF; cdr3_nt: TGTGCCAGCAGCTTCTGGGTTGGCAGGGACAATGAGCAGTTCTTC
v_call: TRBV4-3; clone_size: .; d_call: TRBD1; j_call: TRBJ2-7; cdr3_aa: CASSQDRGQGAYEQYF; cdr3_nt: TGCGCCAGCAGCCAAGATCGGGGACAGGGGGCCTACGAGCAGTACTTC
v_call: TRBV23-1; clone_size: once; d_call: .; j_call: TRBJ1-2; cdr3_aa: CASSHPPNLPSYGYTF; cdr3_nt: TGCGCCAGCAGTCACCCGCCAAATCTTCCCAGCTATGGCTACACCTTC
v_call: TRBV7-8; clone_size: once; d_call: .; j_call: TRBJ1-5; cdr3_aa: CASSLEGSYSNQPQHF; cdr3_nt: TGTGCCAGCAGCTTAGAAGGATCTTATAGCAATCAGCCCCAGCATTTT
v_call: TRBV27; clone_size: .; d_call: .; j_call: TRBJ1-3; cdr3_aa: CASSLRRAGNTIYF; cdr3_nt: TGTGCCAGCAGTCTCCGCAGGGCTGGAAACACCATATATTTT
v_call: TRBV12-3/TRBV12-4; clone_size: once; d_call: TRBD2; j_call: TRBJ2-6; cdr3_aa: CASTLGLAGGPASGANVLTF; cdr3_nt: TGTGCCAGCACCCTGGGACTAGCGGGAGGGCCTGCCTCTGGGGCCAACGTCCTGACTTTC
v_call: TRBV7-9; clone_size: .; d_call: TRBD1; j_call: TRBJ1-2; cdr3_aa: CASSLASPGQGASGYTF; cdr3_nt: TGTGCCAGCAGCTTAGCCTCACCGGGACAGGGGGCATCCGGCTACACCTTC
v_call: TRBV20-1; clone_size: .; d_call: .; j_call: TRBJ2-2; cdr3_aa: CSARVPWAGRKSGELFF; cdr3_nt: TGCAGTGCTAGGGTCCCATGGGCCGGGCGAAAAAGCGGGGAGCTGTTTTTT
v_call: TRBV19; clone_size: few; d_call: .; j_call: TRBJ2-3; cdr3_aa: CASSITRDTQYF; cdr3_nt: TGTGCCAGTAGTATAACCCGGGATACGCAGTATTTT
v_call: TRBV14; clone_size: .; d_call: .; j_call: TRBJ2-7; cdr3_aa: CASSQSSRLYEQYF; cdr3_nt: TGTGCCAGCAGCCAATCTAGCAGGCTCTACGAGCAGTACTTC
v_call: TRBV7-8; clone_size: .; d_call: TRBD2; j_call: TRBJ2-7; cdr3_aa: CASSPSGTEQYF; cdr3_nt: TGTGCCAGCAGCCCTAGCGGGACCGAGCAGTACTTC
v_call: TRBV28; clone_size: .; d_call: TRBD1; j_call: TRBJ2-7; cdr3_aa: CASTFATGGTPYEQYF; cdr3_nt: TGTGCCAGCACTTTCGCGACAGGGGGCACTCCTTACGAGCAGTACTTC
v_call: TRBV6-6; clone_size: few; d_call: .; j_call: TRBJ2-1; cdr3_aa: CASSYSTEDQFF; cdr3_nt: TGTGCCAGCAGTTACTCGACCGAGGATCAGTTCTTC
v_call: TRBV29-1; clone_size: .; d_call: .; j_call: TRBJ2-3; cdr3_aa: CSGFGGRLTDTQYF; cdr3_nt: TGCAGCGGTTTCGGGGGACGCCTCACAGATACGCAGTATTTT